These T cell receptor beta chains were read from a single sample in a study of blood T cell repertoires in COVID-19. Produced via immunoSEQ multiplex PCR; TCRdb's table is partial and in-frame only. The sample lists 110,000 to 150,000 clones, around 89% seen once, with roughly 2.9% in the top ten. Sample: peripheral blood. These receptors originate from a man aged 60 to 69 with active or convalescent COVID-19. Both conserved end residues are part of each CDR3. A D gene is named only where the DNA matches it firmly. Clone size, where shown, is once, few, many, or a class for clones that have expanded.

length | size | J | D | V | DNA | CDR3
16 | medium-sized | TRBJ2-7 | TRBD1 | TRBV19 | TGTGCCAGTTCTACCCTCTCGGGACAGGGATATTACGAGCAGTACTTC | CASSTLSGQGYYEQYF
15 | - | TRBJ2-2 | TRBD2 | TRBV7-2 | TGTGCCAGCAGCTTGGCGGGGGGCGGGATCGGGGAGCTGTTTTTT | CASSLAGGGIGELFF
13 | - | TRBJ1-2 | TRBD1 | TRBV10-2 | TGCGCCAGCAGTACAGGGGCTAACTATGGCTACACCTTC | CASSTGANYGYTF
14 | - | TRBJ2-6 | - | TRBV18 | TGTGCCAGCTCACCGTCGAGTGGGGCCAACGTCCTGACTTTC | CASSPSSGANVLTF
15 | - | TRBJ2-2 | - | TRBV4-1 | TGCGCCAGCAGCCAATCGGAGTCTAACACCGGGGAGCTGTTTTTT | CASSQSESNTGELFF
15 | - | TRBJ2-1 | - | TRBV15 | TGTGCCACCTCCCGAACAGGGAGCTCCTACAATGAGCAGTTCTTC | CATSRTGSSYNEQFF
16 | - | TRBJ2-1 | TRBD2 | TRBV28 | TGTGCCAGCAGTTTAGTAGCGGGGCCACCCTTCAATGAGCAGTTCTTC | CASSLVAGPPFNEQFF
16 | - | TRBJ2-1 | - | TRBV5-1 | TGCGCCAGCAAAAAGTTCTCGGGGGGCGTCTACAATGAGCAGTTCTTC | CASKKFSGGVYNEQFF
13 | - | TRBJ1-2 | - | TRBV5-8 | TGTGCCAGCAGCCCGGGGGTGGCAGGAGGCTACACCTTC | CASSPGVAGGYTF
13 | - | TRBJ1-2 | - | TRBV2 | TGTGCCAGCAGGGAAGACGGAAGGAGTGGCTACACCTTC | CASREDGRSGYTF
14 | - | TRBJ2-5 | - | TRBV15 | TGTGCCACCAGCACCGCAAGGGGGGGTGAGACCCAGTACTTC | CATSTARGGETQYF
15 | - | TRBJ2-1 | - | TRBV19 | TGTGCCAGTAGTATCTCGGGAAGCCCCTACAATGAGCAGTTCTTC | CASSISGSPYNEQFF
18 | - | TRBJ1-4 | - | TRBV5-1 | TGCGCCAGCAGCTTGGCGAGAGGGAATTTGGCAACTAATGAAAAACTGTTTTTT | CASSLARGNLATNEKLFF
15 | - | TRBJ2-4 | TRBD2 | TRBV27 | TGTGCCAGCAGTTCCCTAGCGGGAAGGAGGAACATTCAGTACTTC | CASSSLAGRRNIQYF
15 | - | TRBJ2-3 | TRBD2 | TRBV24-1 | TGTGCCACTGGACTAGCGGGAGTATATCCGGATACGCAGTATTTT | CATGLAGVYPDTQYF
14 | - | TRBJ1-2 | - | TRBV5-5 | TGTGCCAGCAGCTTATTAACAGTTAACTATGGCTACACCTTC | CASSLLTVNYGYTF
13 | - | TRBJ1-2 | - | TRBV5-6 | TGTGCCAGCAGCTTGGGGCGGGCCTATGGCTACACCTTC | CASSLGRAYGYTF
15 | - | TRBJ1-1 | TRBD1 | TRBV7-9 | TGTGCCAGCAGCTTAGCGGACAGGAGGAACACTGAAGCTTTCTTT | CASSLADRRNTEAFF
17 | - | TRBJ2-7 | - | TRBV21-1 | TGTGCCAGCAGCAAAGGAACGGCCAGGGGAGAGGGCTACGAGCAGTACTTC | CASSKGTARGEGYEQYF
13 | - | TRBJ1-2 | - | TRBV5-1 | TGCGCCAGCAGCTTGGACGGGGGAGCTGGCTACACCTTC | CASSLDGGAGYTF
13 | - | TRBJ1-1 | - | TRBV5-1 | TGCGCCAGCAGGAGGAGGGAATTCTCTGAAGCTTTCTTT | CASRRREFSEAFF
14 | - | TRBJ1-1 | - | TRBV2 | TGTGCCAGCAGTGAACAGGGCATGAACACTGAAGCTTTCTTT | CASSEQGMNTEAFF
17 | - | TRBJ2-7 | TRBD1 | TRBV5-1 | TGCGCCAGCAGCCTCAGGGGGTCTGGGGGAAGCTCCTACGAGCAGTACTTC | CASSLRGSGGSSYEQYF
16 | - | TRBJ2-3 | TRBD2 | TRBV6-2/TRBV6-3 | TGTGCCAGCAGCCGAGGACTAGCGGGGGCCGCAGATACGCAGTATTTT | CASSRGLAGAADTQYF
14 | - | TRBJ1-2 | TRBD1 | TRBV9 | TGTGCCAGCAGCTCACAGGGGGCGCGGTATGGCTACACCTTC | CASSSQGARYGYTF
12 | - | TRBJ1-1 | - | TRBV20-1 | TGCAGTGCTAGTCAGGGCTTCACTGAAGCTTTCTTT | CSASQGFTEAFF
14 | - | TRBJ2-7 | - | TRBV4-3 | TGCGCCAGCAGCCAAGGGCAGGGAATAGGGGAGCAGTACTTC | CASSQGQGIGEQYF
15 | - | TRBJ1-1 | - | TRBV6-5 | TGTGCCAGCAGTTCCAACGGGGGGGTGAACACTGAAGCTTTCTTT | CASSSNGGVNTEAFF
12 | - | TRBJ2-3 | TRBD1 | TRBV2 | TGTGCCAGCGGACAGGTCGTCGATACGCAGTATTTT | CASGQVVDTQYF
17 | - | TRBJ2-7 | TRBD2 | TRBV7-9 | TGTGCCAGCAGCTCGCTTCTAGCGGGGGCTAGCTCCTACGAGCAGTACTTC | CASSSLLAGASSYEQYF
14 | - | TRBJ2-3 | TRBD2 | TRBV5-1 | TGCGCCAGCAGCTTTAGCGGGAGTGCAGATACGCAGTATTTT | CASSFSGSADTQYF
16 | - | TRBJ2-1 | TRBD2 | TRBV20-1 | TGCAGTGCTAGTGCCCCGGGACTAGCGGGGGGTAATGAGCAGTTCTTC | CSASAPGLAGGNEQFF
14 | - | TRBJ1-1 | - | TRBV4-1 | TGCGCCAGCAGCCAAGAGCCGGGGTACACTGAAGCTTTCTTT | CASSQEPGYTEAFF
13 | - | TRBJ2-1 | TRBD2 | TRBV10-3 | TGTGCCATCAAGACTAGCGGGGCGGATGAGCAGTTCTTC | CAIKTSGADEQFF
14 | - | TRBJ1-4 | TRBD1 | TRBV5-4 | TGTGCCAGCAGCTTGGGGCAGGGGGTTGAAAAACTGTTTTTT | CASSLGQGVEKLFF
16 | - | TRBJ2-3 | TRBD1 | TRBV7-9 | TGTGCCAGCAACAACCCCGGGACAGGAAACACAGATACGCAGTATTTT | CASNNPGTGNTDTQYF
13 | once | TRBJ1-6 | - | TRBV2 | TGTGCCAGCAGTGAGCTATTGGAGACACCCCTCCACTTT | CASSELLETPLHF
12 | - | TRBJ2-1 | - | TRBV28 | TGTGCCAGCGAGTTCGGAGGCGATGAGCAGTTCTTC | CASEFGGDEQFF
15 | - | TRBJ2-1 | TRBD2 | TRBV9 | TGTGCCAGCAGCGGATCGGGGGGGATCTACAATGAGCAGTTCTTC | CASSGSGGIYNEQFF
17 | - | TRBJ2-2 | TRBD2 | TRBV18 | TGTGCCAGCTCACCCCCCTCAGCGGGGGCGAACACCGGGGAGCTGTTTTTT | CASSPPSAGANTGELFF
13 | - | TRBJ1-2 | - | TRBV12-3/TRBV12-4 | TGTGCCAGCAGTCCCGACTCTAACTATGGCTACACCTTC | CASSPDSNYGYTF
15 | - | TRBJ1-5 | TRBD1 | TRBV3-1/TRBV3-2 | TGTGCCAGCAGCCAAGCGGACAGGGGCAATCAGCCCCAGCATTTT | CASSQADRGNQPQHF
14 | - | TRBJ2-7 | TRBD2 | TRBV27 | TGTGCCAGCACCAGCGGGAGGGGGTCATACGAGCAGTACTTC | CASTSGRGSYEQYF
15 | - | TRBJ2-1 | TRBD2 | TRBV11-3 | TGTGCCAGCAGCTTATCCGGGGGGGCCTACAATGAGCAGTTCTTC | CASSLSGGAYNEQFF
11 | - | TRBJ2-7 | - | TRBV27 | TGTGCCAGCAGTCCCGGACTCGAGCAGTACTTC | CASSPGLEQYF
15 | once | TRBJ1-1 | TRBD1 | TRBV18 | TGTGCCAGCTCGGCCCAGACAGGGGTCTACACTGAAGCTTTCTTT | CASSAQTGVYTEAFF
17 | - | TRBJ2-3 | TRBD2 | TRBV4-1 | TGCGCCAGCAGCCAAGGAGAAACTAGCGGGGCCACAGATACGCAGTATTTT | CASSQGETSGATDTQYF
12 | - | TRBJ2-7 | TRBD2 | TRBV7-2 | TGTGCCAGCAGCTCGGGACTAGCGGGGCGGCTTTTC | CASSSGLAGRLF
14 | - | TRBJ2-7 | TRBD1 | TRBV13 | TGTGCCAGCAGCCAGCGACAGGGCCCCTACGAGCAGTACTTC | CASSQRQGPYEQYF
14 | - | TRBJ2-2 | - | TRBV5-4 | TGTGCCAGCAGCTTAGGAACAGACACCGGGGAGCTGTTTTTT | CASSLGTDTGELFF
15 | - | TRBJ2-4 | TRBD2 | TRBV4-3 | TGCGCCAGCAGCCGCCTTAGCGGGAGCAAAAACATTCAGTACTTC | CASSRLSGSKNIQYF
14 | - | TRBJ2-2 | - | TRBV30 | TGTGCCTGTAATAAACAGGGATTTACCGGGGAGCTGTTTTTT | CACNKQGFTGELFF
14 | - | TRBJ2-3 | - | TRBV6-2/TRBV6-3 | TGTGCCAGCAGCTCACCCCTACCGATAGATACGCAGTATTTT | CASSSPLPIDTQYF
14 | once | TRBJ2-7 | - | TRBV12-1 | TGTGCCAGCAGCTATTGGGACAGACCGTACGAGCAGTACTTC | CASSYWDRPYEQYF
15 | - | TRBJ1-6 | - | TRBV9 | TGTGCCAGCAACTCAGGGGACGCCTATAATTCACCCCTCCACTTT | CASNSGDAYNSPLHF
15 | few | TRBJ2-4 | TRBD1 | TRBV6-6 | TGTGCCAGCAGGACTCGACAGGGTTCCAAAAACATTCAGTACTTC | CASRTRQGSKNIQYF
15 | few | TRBJ2-7 | - | TRBV27 | TGTGCCAGCAGTTTAAAGGCTAGCGACTCCTACGAGCAGTACTTC | CASSLKASDSYEQYF
13 | - | TRBJ1-5 | - | TRBV30 | TGTGCCTGCCAACTCCATAGCAATCAGCCCCAGCATTTT | CACQLHSNQPQHF
16 | - | TRBJ2-3 | TRBD2 | TRBV2 | TGTGCCAGCACCCCGGGACTAGCGGGGGGGGCAGATACGCAGTATTTT | CASTPGLAGGADTQYF